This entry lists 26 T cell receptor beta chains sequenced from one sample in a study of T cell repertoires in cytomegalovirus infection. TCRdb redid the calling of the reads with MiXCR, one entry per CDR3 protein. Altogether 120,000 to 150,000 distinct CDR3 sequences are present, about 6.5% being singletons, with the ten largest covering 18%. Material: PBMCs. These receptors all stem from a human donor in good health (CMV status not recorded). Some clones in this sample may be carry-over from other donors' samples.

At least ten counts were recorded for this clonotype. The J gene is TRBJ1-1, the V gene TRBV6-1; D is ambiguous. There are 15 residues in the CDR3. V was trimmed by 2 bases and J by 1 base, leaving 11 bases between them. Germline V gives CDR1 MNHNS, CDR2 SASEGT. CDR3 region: CASSESGRPNTEAFF. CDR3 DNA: TGTGCCAGCAGTGAATCTGGCAGACCGAACACTGAAGCTTTCTTT.

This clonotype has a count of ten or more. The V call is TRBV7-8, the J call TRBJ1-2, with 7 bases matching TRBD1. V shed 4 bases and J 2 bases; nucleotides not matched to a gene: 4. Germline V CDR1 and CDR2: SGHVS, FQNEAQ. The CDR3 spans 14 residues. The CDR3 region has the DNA TGTGCCAGCAGCTCCTCGACAGGGAACTATGGCTACACCTTC. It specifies CASSSSTGNYGYTF. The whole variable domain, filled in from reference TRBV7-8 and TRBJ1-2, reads GAGVSQSPRYKVAKRGQDVALRCDPISGHVSLFWYQQALGQGPEFLTYFQNEAQLDKSGLPSDRFFAERPEGSVSTLKIQRTQQEDSAVYLCASSSSTGNYGYTFGSGTRLTVV.

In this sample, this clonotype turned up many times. In DNA, the CDR3 is TGTGCCAGCAGCTCAACAGGGGAGGGTCAGCCCCAGCATTTT. This encodes CASSSTGEGQPQHF. The chain combines TRBV7-2 with TRBJ1-5; 7 bases line up with TRBD1. Germline CDR1 SGHTA, CDR2 FQGNSA. Trimming at V came to 4 bases and at J to 6 bases, leaving 6 bases not matched to a gene. This CDR3 has 14 residues. The whole variable domain, filled in from reference TRBV7-2 and TRBJ1-5, reads GAGVSQSPSNKVTEKGKDVELRCDPISGHTALYWYRQSLGQGLEFLIYFQGNSAPDKSGLPSDRFSAERTGGSVSTLTIQRTQQEDSAVYLCASSSTGEGQPQHFGDGTRLSIL.

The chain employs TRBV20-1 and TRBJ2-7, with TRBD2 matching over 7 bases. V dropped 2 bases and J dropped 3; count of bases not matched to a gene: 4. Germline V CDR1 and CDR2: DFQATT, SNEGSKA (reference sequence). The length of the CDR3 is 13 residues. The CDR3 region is CSARSSGVYEQYF. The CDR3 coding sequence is TGCAGTGCTAGATCTAGCGGAGTCTACGAGCAGTACTTC.

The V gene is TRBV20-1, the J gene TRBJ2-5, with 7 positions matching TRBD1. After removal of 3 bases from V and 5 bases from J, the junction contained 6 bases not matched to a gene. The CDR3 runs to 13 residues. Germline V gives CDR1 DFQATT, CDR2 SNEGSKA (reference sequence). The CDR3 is CSARLTGAETQYF. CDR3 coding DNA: TGCAGTGCTAGGCTCACAGGGGCGGAGACCCAGTACTTC.

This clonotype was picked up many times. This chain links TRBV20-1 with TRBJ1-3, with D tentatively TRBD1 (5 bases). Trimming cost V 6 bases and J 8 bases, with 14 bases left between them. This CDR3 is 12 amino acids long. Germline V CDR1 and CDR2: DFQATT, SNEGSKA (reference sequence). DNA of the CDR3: TGCAGTGCCTTACAGGAAGCGGACACCATATATTTT. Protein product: CSALQEADTIYF.

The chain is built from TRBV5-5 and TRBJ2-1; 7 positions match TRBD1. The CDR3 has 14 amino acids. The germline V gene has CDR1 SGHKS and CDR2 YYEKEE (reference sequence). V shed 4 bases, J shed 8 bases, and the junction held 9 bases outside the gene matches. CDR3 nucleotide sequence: TGTGCCAGCAGCCTCACAGGGGCCAGCGATGAGCAGTTCTTC. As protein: CASSLTGASDEQFF.

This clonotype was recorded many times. CDR3 sequence (DNA): TGTGCCAGCAGCTTAGTTGGGGGACAGGGTAACTATGGCTACACCTTC. Residues: CASSLVGGQGNYGYTF. The V call is TRBV7-2, the J call TRBJ1-2; 9 positions agree with TRBD1. This CDR3 contains 16 residues. CDR1 SGHTA and CDR2 FQGNSA come from the germline V gene. J was trimmed by 1 base and V by 1 base; bases with no gene match: 4.

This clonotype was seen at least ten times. This CDR3 is CASSSGTVRDYGYTF. CDR3 in DNA: TGTGCCAGCAGCTCAGGGACAGTGAGGGACTATGGCTACACCTTC. The chain uses TRBV7-2 and TRBJ1-2; 7 bases fit TRBD1. The trim removed 4 bases at V and 3 bases at J, leaving 8 bases unmatched. CDR3 length: 15 amino acids. Germline V gene data show CDR1 as SGHTA and CDR2 as FQGNSA.

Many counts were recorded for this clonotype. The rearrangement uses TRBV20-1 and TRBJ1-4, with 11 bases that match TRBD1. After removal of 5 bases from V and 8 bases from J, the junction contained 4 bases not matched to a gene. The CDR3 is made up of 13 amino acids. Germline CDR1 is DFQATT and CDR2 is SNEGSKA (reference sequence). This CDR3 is CSAPDRGPEKLFF. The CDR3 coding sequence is TGCAGTGCTCCGGACAGGGGGCCCGAAAAACTGTTTTTT.

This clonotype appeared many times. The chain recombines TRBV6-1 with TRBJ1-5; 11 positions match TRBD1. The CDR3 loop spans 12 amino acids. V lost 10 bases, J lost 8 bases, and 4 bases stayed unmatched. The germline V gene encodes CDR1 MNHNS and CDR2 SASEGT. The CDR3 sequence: CAIRTGGEPQHF. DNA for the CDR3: TGTGCCATTCGGACAGGGGGCGAGCCCCAGCATTTT.

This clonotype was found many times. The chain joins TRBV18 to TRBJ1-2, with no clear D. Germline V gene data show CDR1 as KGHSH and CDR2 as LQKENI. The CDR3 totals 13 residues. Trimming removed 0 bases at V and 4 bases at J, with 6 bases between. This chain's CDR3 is CASSPPQTYGYTF. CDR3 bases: TGTGCCAGCTCACCACCCCAGACCTATGGCTACACCTTC.

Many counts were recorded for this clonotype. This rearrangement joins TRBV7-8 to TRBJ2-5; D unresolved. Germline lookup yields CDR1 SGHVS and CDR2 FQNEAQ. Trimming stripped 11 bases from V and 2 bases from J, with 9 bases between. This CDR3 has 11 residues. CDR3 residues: CAQKAQETQYF. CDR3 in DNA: TGTGCCCAAAAGGCGCAAGAGACCCAGTACTTC.

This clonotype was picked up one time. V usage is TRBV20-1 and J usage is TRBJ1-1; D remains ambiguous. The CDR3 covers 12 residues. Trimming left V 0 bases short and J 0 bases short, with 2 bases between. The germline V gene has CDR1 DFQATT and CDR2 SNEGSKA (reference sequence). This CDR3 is CSAREMNTEAFF. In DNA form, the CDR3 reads TGCAGTGCTAGAGAGATGAACACTGAAGCTTTCTTT.

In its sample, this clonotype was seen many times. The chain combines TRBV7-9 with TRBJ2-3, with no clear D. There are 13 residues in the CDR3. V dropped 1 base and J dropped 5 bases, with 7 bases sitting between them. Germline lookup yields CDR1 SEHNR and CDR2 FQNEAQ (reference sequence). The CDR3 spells CASSLDRVDTQYF. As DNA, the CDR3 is TGTGCCAGCAGCTTAGACCGGGTAGATACGCAGTATTTT.

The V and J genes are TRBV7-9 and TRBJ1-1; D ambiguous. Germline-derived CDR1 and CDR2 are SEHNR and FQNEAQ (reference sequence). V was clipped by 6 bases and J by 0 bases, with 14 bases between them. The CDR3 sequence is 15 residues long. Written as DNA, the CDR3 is TGTGCCAGCAGGCCCCTCCGTGGAATGAACACTGAAGCTTTCTTT. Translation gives CASRPLRGMNTEAFF. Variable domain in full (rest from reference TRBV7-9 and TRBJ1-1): DTGVSQNPRHKITKRGQNVTFRCDPISEHNRLYWYRQTLGQGPEFLTYFQNEAQLEKSRLLSDRFSAERPKGSFSTLEIQRTEQGDSAMYLCASRPLRGMNTEAFFGQGTRLTVV.

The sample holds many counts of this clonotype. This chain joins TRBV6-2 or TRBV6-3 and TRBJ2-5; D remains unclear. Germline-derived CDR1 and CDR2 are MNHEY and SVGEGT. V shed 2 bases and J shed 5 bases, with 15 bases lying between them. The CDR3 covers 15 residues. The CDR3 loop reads CASSYVRPGAETQYF. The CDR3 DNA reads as TGTGCCAGCAGTTACGTGAGACCCGGCGCGGAGACCCAGTACTTC.

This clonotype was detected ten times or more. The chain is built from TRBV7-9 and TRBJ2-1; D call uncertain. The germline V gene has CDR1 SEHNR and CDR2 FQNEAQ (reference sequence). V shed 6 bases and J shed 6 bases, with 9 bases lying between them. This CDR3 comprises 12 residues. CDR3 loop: CASRLWGNEQFF. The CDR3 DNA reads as TGTGCCAGCAGACTTTGGGGCAATGAGCAGTTCTTC.

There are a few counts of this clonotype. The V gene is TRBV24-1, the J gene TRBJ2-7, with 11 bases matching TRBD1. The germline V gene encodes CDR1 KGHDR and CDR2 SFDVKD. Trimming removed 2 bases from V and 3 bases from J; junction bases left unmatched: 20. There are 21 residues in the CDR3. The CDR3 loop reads CATSDSRPGRDRGFGLYEQYF. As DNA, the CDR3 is TGTGCCACCAGTGATTCCCGTCCCGGCCGGGACAGGGGGTTCGGCCTCTACGAGCAGTACTTC.

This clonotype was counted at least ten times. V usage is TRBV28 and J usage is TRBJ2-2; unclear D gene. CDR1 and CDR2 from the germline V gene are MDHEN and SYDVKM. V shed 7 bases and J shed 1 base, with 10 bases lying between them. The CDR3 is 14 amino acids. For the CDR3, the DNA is TGTGCCAGCACAGCTAGGATGAACACCGGGGAGCTGTTTTTT. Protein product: CASTARMNTGELFF.

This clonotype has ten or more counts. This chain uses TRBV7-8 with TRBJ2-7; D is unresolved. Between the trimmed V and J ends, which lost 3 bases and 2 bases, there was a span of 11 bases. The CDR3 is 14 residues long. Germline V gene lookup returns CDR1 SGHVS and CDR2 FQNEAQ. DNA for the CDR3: TGTGCCAGCAGCTTTCAACAGAACCCCTACGAGCAGTACTTC. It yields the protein CASSFQQNPYEQYF.

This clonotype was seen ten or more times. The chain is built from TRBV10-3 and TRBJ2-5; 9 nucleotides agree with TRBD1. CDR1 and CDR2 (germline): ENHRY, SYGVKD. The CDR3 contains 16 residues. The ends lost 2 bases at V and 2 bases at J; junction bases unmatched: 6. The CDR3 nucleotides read TGTGCCATCAGTGAGCCGACAGGGGGGACACAAGAGACCCAGTACTTC. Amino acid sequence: CAISEPTGGTQETQYF.

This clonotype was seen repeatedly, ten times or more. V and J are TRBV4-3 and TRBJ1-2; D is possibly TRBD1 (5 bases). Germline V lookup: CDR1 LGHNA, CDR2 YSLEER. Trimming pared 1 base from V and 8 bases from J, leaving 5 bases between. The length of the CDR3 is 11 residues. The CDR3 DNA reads TGCGCCAGCAGCCAAGGGGGCGGCTACACCTTC. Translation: CASSQGGGYTF.

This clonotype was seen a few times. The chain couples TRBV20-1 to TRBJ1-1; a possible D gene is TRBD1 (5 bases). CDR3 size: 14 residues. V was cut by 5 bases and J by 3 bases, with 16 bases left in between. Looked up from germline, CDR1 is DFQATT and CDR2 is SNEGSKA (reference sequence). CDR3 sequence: CSAPQEWGDTEAFF. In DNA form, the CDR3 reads TGCAGTGCTCCCCAGGAGTGGGGGGACACTGAAGCTTTCTTT.

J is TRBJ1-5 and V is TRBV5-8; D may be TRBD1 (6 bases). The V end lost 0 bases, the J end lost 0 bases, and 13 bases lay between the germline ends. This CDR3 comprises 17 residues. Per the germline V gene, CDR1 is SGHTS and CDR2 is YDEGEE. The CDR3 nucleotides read TGTGCCAGCAGCTTGGGGACAGCTGGAAATAGCAATCAGCCCCAGCATTTT. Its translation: CASSLGTAGNSNQPQHF. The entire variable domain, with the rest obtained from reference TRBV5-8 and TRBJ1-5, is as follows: EAGVTQSPTHLIKTRGQQATLRCSPISGHTSVYWYQQALGLGLQFLLWYDEGEERNRGNFPPRFSGRQFPNYSSELNVNALELEDSALYLCASSLGTAGNSNQPQHFGDGTRLSIL.

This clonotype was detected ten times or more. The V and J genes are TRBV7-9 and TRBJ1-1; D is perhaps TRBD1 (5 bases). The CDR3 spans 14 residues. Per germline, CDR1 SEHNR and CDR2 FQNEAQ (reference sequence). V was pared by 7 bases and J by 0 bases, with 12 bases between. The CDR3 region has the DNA TGTGCCAGCATCTTCGGGACGTTGAACACTGAAGCTTTCTTT. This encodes CASIFGTLNTEAFF. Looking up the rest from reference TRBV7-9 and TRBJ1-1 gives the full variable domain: DTGVSQNPRHKITKRGQNVTFRCDPISEHNRLYWYRQTLGQGPEFLTYFQNEAQLEKSRLLSDRFSAERPKGSFSTLEIQRTEQGDSAMYLCASIFGTLNTEAFFGQGTRLTVV.